Below, 20 T cell receptor beta chains from the same sample are listed, as sequenced in a study of blood T cell repertoires in COVID-19. Measured with immunoSEQ multiplex PCR; TCRdb has only the in-frame clones, and not every one. The sample lists just over 250,000 clones, 80% to 90% occurring once. The sample consisted of PBMCs or T cells enriched from blood (not recorded which). The receptors shown here come from a man aged 30 to 45 with acute COVID-19.

This sequence joins TRBV9 and TRBJ2-1; D might be TRBD1 (5 bases). The germline V and J ends were trimmed by 4 bases and 10 bases, with 12 bases remaining between them. The germline gives CDR1 SGDLS, CDR2 YYNGEE. This CDR3 spans 12 amino acids. Here the CDR3 DNA reads TGTGCCAGCAGCCCAGATAGGGGCGAGCAGTTCTTC. Its protein product is CASSPDRGEQFF. Together with reference TRBV9 and TRBJ2-1, the CDR3 gives the full variable domain: DSGVTQTPKHLITATGQRVTLRCSPRSGDLSVYWYQQSLDQGLQFLIQYYNGEERAKGNILERFSAQQFPDLHSELNLSSLELGDSALYFCASSPDRGEQFFGPGTRLTVL.

The gene calls are TRBV19 and TRBJ1-4; D gene unclear. This CDR3 comprises 13 residues. In germline, CDR1 is LNHDA, CDR2 SQIVND (reference sequence). Trimming took 9 bases from V and 6 from J, leaving 14 bases between them. CDR3: CASNDISDEKLFF. The CDR3 coding sequence is TGTGCCAGCAATGACATTTCCGATGAAAAACTGTTTTTT.

The V and J genes are TRBV10-3 and TRBJ1-2; TRBD1 is a possible D gene (5 bases). This CDR3 is 14 amino acids long. V dropped 3 bases and J dropped 4 bases, with 12 bases sitting between them. CDR1 and CDR2 from the germline V gene are ENHRY and SYGVKD. The CDR3 loop reads CAISDRVSSYGYTF. CDR3 DNA sequence: TGTGCCATCAGTGACAGGGTTTCCTCCTATGGCTACACCTTC.

In this sample, this clone turned up once. The gene calls are TRBV7-8 and TRBJ2-2, with D possibly matching TRBD1 (5 bases). The V end was cut by 4 bases, the J end by 6 bases, with 9 bases between. The CDR3 is 13 amino acids. CDR1 is SGHVS, CDR2 FQNEAQ, per germline. The chain's CDR3 is CASSSGKAGELFF. DNA of the CDR3: TGTGCCAGCAGCTCAGGGAAGGCCGGGGAGCTGTTTTTT.

The genes are TRBV11-3 and TRBJ2-1; 13 bases map to TRBD2. Germline CDR1 and CDR2: SGHNT and YENEEA. Trimming cost V 5 bases and J 10 bases; bases outside gene matches: 11. CDR3 size: 16 residues. This CDR3 is CASSRTKGLAGDEQFF. The CDR3 DNA reads as TGTGCCAGCAGCCGTACTAAAGGACTAGCGGGAGACGAGCAGTTCTTC.

This rearrangement joins TRBV18 to TRBJ1-1, with 12 bases lining up with TRBD1. Unmatched junction bases numbered 15, after V lost 3 bases and J lost 1 base. Germline V CDR1 and CDR2: KGHSH, LQKENI. This CDR3 is built from 20 residues. The CDR3 sequence is CASSPLSFDGTGGGNTEAFF. The CDR3 DNA follows: TGTGCCAGCTCACCCCTATCATTCGACGGGACAGGGGGCGGGAACACTGAAGCTTTCTTT.

The chain is built from TRBV7-6 and TRBJ1-3, with D hard to call. Germline CDR1 SGHVS, CDR2 FNYEAQ. This CDR3 comprises 14 residues. V shed 6 bases and J shed 2 bases, with 11 bases lying between them. CDR3 sequence reads: CASSPGGAGNTIYF. The CDR3 region has the DNA TGTGCCAGCAGTCCCGGCGGGGCTGGAAACACCATATATTTT. The variable domain in full, with the rest retrieved from reference TRBV7-6 and TRBJ1-3, is GAGVSQSPRYKVTKRGQDVALRCDPISGHVSLYWYRQALGQGPEFLTYFNYEAQQDKSGLPNDRFSAERPEGSISTLTIQRTEQRDSAMYRCASSPGGAGNTIYFGEGSWLTVV.

The chain combines TRBV9 with TRBJ2-2, with 10 nucleotides matching TRBD2. The length of the CDR3 is 18 residues. Germline V gene sequence: CDR1 SGDLS, CDR2 YYNGEE. Germline trimming cut 0 bases from V and 3 bases from J; bases unmatched to any gene: 8. In DNA, the CDR3 is TGTGCCAGCAGCGTAGAAGGTTGGGGGACTAGCGACACCGGGGAGCTGTTTTTT. Amino acid sequence: CASSVEGWGTSDTGELFF.

The rearrangement joins TRBV5-5 to TRBJ1-4; D is ambiguous. Trimming left V 4 bases short and J 1 base short, with 11 bases between. CDR1 is SGHKS, CDR2 YYEKEE, per germline (reference sequence). CDR3 size: 15 residues. In nucleotides, the CDR3 is TGTGCCAGCAGCATGACGGAGCTAACTAATGAAAAACTGTTTTTT. Encoded protein: CASSMTELTNEKLFF. The full variable domain, in which reference TRBV5-5 and TRBJ1-4 provide the parts outside the CDR3, is DAGVTQSPTHLIKTRGQQVTLRCSPISGHKSVSWYQQVLGQGPQFIFQYYEKEERGRGNFPDRFSARQFPNYSSELNVNALLLGDSALYLCASSMTELTNEKLFFGSGTQLSVL.

The chain combines TRBV9 with TRBJ1-2; 9 bases fit TRBD1. This CDR3 has 17 residues. Unmatched junction bases numbered 16, after V lost 4 bases and J lost 6 bases. Germline V gene data show CDR1 as SGDLS and CDR2 as YYNGEE. The CDR3 DNA sequence: TGTGCCAGCAGCCCCCCGGCGGGGACAGGGAGATACCATGGCTACACCTTC. This encodes CASSPPAGTGRYHGYTF. The complete variable domain, with remaining parts taken from reference TRBV9 and TRBJ1-2, reads DSGVTQTPKHLITATGQRVTLRCSPRSGDLSVYWYQQSLDQGLQFLIQYYNGEERAKGNILERFSAQQFPDLHSELNLSSLELGDSALYFCASSPPAGTGRYHGYTFGSGTRLTVV.

In its sample, this clone was seen once. V and J are TRBV4-1 and TRBJ1-4, with D perhaps matching TRBD1 (5 bases). Germline lookup yields CDR1 MGHRA and CDR2 YSYEKL. V lost 5 bases and J lost 4, with 11 bases in between. The CDR3 consists of 14 residues. Here the CDR3 DNA reads TGCGCCAGCAGCTTGGACAAGATTAATGAAAAACTGTTTTTT. It yields the protein CASSLDKINEKLFF.

This chain joins TRBV4-1 and TRBJ1-2, with unresolved D. Germline CDR1 and CDR2: MGHRA and YSYEKL. V was pared by 1 base and J by 2 bases, with 2 bases between. The CDR3 extends over 12 amino acids. The CDR3, as DNA: TGCGCCAGCAGCCAAGCGAACTATGGCTACACCTTC. Translated: CASSQANYGYTF.

The chain employs TRBV11-2 and TRBJ2-7, with 9 positions matching TRBD2. The CDR3 runs 16 residues. Germline V gene lookup returns CDR1 SGHAT and CDR2 FQNNGV. Unmatched junction bases numbered 5, after V lost 1 base and J lost 1 base. DNA of the CDR3: TGTGCCAGCAGCTTAGGCCTAGCGGGGCATTCCTACGAGCAGTACGTC. Protein sequence: CASSLGLAGHSYEQYV.

The chain recombines TRBV6-8 with TRBJ1-4; 9 bases line up with TRBD1. Germline V gene data show CDR1 as MNHGY and CDR2 as SAAAGT. The ends lost 2 bases at V and 8 bases at J; junction bases unmatched: 9. This CDR3 is built from 16 residues. CDR3 loop: CASSYIGTGKEEKLFF. CDR3 in DNA: TGTGCCAGCAGTTACATAGGGACAGGGAAAGAAGAAAAACTGTTTTTT.

The J gene is TRBJ2-6, the V gene TRBV7-2, with D perhaps TRBD2 (6 bases). CDR3 length: 16 amino acids. Trimming pared 5 bases from V and 0 bases from J, leaving 11 bases between. Germline V gene data show CDR1 as SGHTA and CDR2 as FQGNSA. This chain's CDR3 is CASSRDGSSGANVLTF. The CDR3 DNA follows: TGTGCCAGCAGCCGGGACGGGAGCTCTGGGGCCAACGTCCTGACTTTC.

J is TRBJ1-5 and V is TRBV24-1, with TRBD1 as a possible D gene (6 bases). The V end was cut by 5 bases, the J end by 4 bases, with 11 bases between. Germline V lookup: CDR1 KGHDR, CDR2 SFDVKD. The CDR3 has 14 residues. The CDR3 DNA is TGTGCCACCAGTGTAGGACAGCGTAATCAGCCCCAGCATTTT. Translating it yields CATSVGQRNQPQHF.

The chain has TRBV27 and TRBJ2-7, with TRBD1 identical over 7 bases. This CDR3 is 13 amino acids long. Germline CDR1 and CDR2: MNHEY and SMNVEV (reference sequence). Trimming removed 8 bases from V and 5 bases from J; junction bases left unmatched: 9. This CDR3 is CASGSTGVHEQYV. The CDR3 bases are TGTGCCAGCGGATCTACAGGGGTTCACGAGCAGTACGTC.

This clone was detected once. The chain couples TRBV6-5 to TRBJ1-2, with no clear D. Trimming pared 6 bases from V and 4 bases from J, leaving 15 bases between. Germline CDR1 MNHEY, CDR2 SVGAGI. This CDR3 has 14 amino acids. CDR3 amino acids: CASRATAGLYGYTF. CDR3 nucleotides: TGTGCCAGCAGGGCAACTGCTGGGCTCTATGGCTACACCTTC.

This clone was picked up a small number of times. This chain links TRBV6-9 with TRBJ1-5, with D possibly being TRBD1 (5 bases). Germline assignment: CDR1 MNHGY and CDR2 SVAAGI. This CDR3 has 15 amino acids. Trimming left V 7 bases short and J 1 base short, with 14 bases between. The CDR3 region is CASTTEGRSNQPQHF. CDR3 sequence (DNA): TGTGCCAGCACCACGGAGGGGAGGAGCAATCAGCCCCAGCATTTT.

The count of this clone is one. The chain combines TRBV19 with TRBJ2-3; 8 nucleotides agree with TRBD1. This CDR3 has 16 residues. Germline V gene lookup returns CDR1 LNHDA and CDR2 SQIVND (reference sequence). Trimming removed 6 bases from V and 0 bases from J; junction bases left unmatched: 8. CDR3 in DNA: TGTGCCAGTAGCGACAGGGGAATGGGGAGCACAGATACGCAGTATTTT. Translating gives CASSDRGMGSTDTQYF.